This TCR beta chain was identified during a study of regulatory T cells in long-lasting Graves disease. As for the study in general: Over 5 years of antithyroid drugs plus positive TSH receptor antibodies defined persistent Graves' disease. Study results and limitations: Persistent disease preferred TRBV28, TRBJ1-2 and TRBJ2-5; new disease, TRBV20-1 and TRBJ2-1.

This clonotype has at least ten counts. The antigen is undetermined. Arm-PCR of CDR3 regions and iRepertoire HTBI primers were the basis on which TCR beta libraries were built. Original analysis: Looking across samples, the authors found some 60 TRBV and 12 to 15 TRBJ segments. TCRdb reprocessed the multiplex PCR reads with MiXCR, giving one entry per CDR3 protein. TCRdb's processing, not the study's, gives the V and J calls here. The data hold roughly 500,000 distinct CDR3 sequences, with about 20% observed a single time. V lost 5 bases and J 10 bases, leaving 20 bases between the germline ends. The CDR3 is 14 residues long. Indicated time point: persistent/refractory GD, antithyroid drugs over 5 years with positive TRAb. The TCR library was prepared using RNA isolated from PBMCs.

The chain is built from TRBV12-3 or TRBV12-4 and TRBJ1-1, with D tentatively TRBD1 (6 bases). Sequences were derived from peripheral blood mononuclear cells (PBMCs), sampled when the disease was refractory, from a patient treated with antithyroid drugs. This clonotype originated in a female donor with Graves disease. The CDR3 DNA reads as TGTGCCAGCAGTCCCGCCCGGAAGGGGGACTTAGCTTTCTTT. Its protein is CASSPARKGDLAFF.